The text below deals with one T cell receptor beta chain. The CDR3 length is 12 residues. Germline V gene data show CDR1 as SGHDT and CDR2 as YYEEEE. These data are taken from a study of shared T cell receptors in the human thymus. Data came from immunoSEQ multiplex PCR; TCRdb stores just in-frame clones and leaves some out. The table includes 720,000 or so clones, roughly 85% detected once. The same sample was also used in a study of human thymus T cells. That work contributes: Donor material was obtained from healthy Finnish infants undergoing corrective surgery for congenital heart defects. Resected material from corrective heart surgery provided the thymus tissue analysed. V and J gene usage appeared biased in thymic and blood repertoires. Unrelated individuals were reported by related research to share highly overlapping thymic repertoires.

The source material was thymocytes. The sequence was collected from a girl under three years old with a congenital heart defect. This chain links TRBV5-6 with TRBJ2-5; D not certain. Gene TRBJ2-7 matches the end of the DNA better, so the J call may be wrong. CDR3 sequence (DNA): TGTGCCAGCAGCACGCCCCCATACGAGCAGTACTTC. Translated: CASSTPPYEQYF.